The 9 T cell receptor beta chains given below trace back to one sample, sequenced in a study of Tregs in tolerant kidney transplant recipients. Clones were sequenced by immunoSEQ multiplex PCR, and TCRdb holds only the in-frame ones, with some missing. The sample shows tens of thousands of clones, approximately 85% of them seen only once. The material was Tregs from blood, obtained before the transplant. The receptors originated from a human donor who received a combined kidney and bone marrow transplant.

CDR3 sequence reads: CASRTGLDPPYEQYF. CDR3 sequence (DNA): TGTGCCAGCAGAACCGGACTAGATCCTCCCTACGAGCAGTACTTC. The chain links TRBV6-6 to TRBJ2-7, with 7 bases fitting TRBD2. The CDR3 has 15 amino acids. After removal of 6 bases from V and 2 bases from J, the junction contained 10 bases not matched to a gene. Germline CDR1 reads MNHNY; CDR2 reads SVGAGI (reference sequence).

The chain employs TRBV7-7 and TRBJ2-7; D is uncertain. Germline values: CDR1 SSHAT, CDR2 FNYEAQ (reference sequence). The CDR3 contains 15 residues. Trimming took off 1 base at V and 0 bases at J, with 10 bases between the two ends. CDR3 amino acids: CASSLGLGGSYEQYF. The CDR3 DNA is TGTGCCAGCAGCTTAGGCCTCGGCGGCTCCTACGAGCAGTACTTC.

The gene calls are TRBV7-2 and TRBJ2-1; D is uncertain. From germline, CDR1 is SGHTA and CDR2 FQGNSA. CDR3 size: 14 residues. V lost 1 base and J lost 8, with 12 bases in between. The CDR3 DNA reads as TGTGCCAGCAGCTTAGAGTTCCTGCTACATGAGCAGTTCTTC. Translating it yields CASSLEFLLHEQFF.

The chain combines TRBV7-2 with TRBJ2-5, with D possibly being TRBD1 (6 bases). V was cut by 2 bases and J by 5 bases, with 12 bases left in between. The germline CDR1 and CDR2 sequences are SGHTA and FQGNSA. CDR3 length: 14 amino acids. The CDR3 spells CASSLKTGLETQYF. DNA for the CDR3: TGTGCCAGCAGCTTAAAAACAGGGCTGGAGACCCAGTACTTC.

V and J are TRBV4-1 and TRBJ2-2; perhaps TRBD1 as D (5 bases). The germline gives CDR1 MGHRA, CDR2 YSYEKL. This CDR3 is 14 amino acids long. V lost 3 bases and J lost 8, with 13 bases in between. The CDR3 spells CASSHPDRNGELFF. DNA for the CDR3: TGCGCCAGCAGCCACCCCGACAGAAATGGGGAGCTGTTTTTT.

CDR3 in amino acids: CASCPSTGELFF. CDR3 DNA sequence: TGTGCCAGTTGCCCTAGCACCGGGGAGCTGTTTTTT. This chain joins TRBV9 and TRBJ2-2; D not resolved. V was trimmed by 8 bases and J by 4 bases, leaving 9 bases between them. Germline V CDR1 and CDR2: SGDLS, YYNGEE. The CDR3 is 12 amino acids.

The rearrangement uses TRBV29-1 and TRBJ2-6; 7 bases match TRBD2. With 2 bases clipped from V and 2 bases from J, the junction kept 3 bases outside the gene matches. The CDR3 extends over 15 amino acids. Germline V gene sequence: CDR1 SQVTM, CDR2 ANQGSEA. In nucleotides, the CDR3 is TGCAGCGTTGAATTTGGGGGGGCTGGGGCCAACGTCCTGACTTTC. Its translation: CSVEFGGAGANVLTF.

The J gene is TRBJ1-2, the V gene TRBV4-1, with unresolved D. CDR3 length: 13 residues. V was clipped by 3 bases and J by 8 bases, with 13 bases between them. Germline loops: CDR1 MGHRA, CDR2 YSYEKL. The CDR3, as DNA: TGCGCCAGCAGCCACCCCCGGGAAAGGGGCTACACCTTC. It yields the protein CASSHPRERGYTF.

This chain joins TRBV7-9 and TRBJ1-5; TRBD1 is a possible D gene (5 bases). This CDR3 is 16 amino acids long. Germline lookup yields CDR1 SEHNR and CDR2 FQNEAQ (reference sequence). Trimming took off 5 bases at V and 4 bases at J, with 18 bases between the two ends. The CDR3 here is CASSPGTSTQNQPQHF. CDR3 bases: TGTGCCAGCAGCCCGGGGACTTCCACCCAAAATCAGCCCCAGCATTTT.